Listed below are T cell receptor beta chains from one sample, sequenced in a study of cytomegalovirus exposure and HLA in healthy donors. Using immunoSEQ multiplex PCR, the repertoire was profiled, and TCRdb retains in-frame clones only, with some absent. The sample has hundreds of thousands of clones, roughly 79% seen once. Sequencing was performed on PBMCs. These TCRs come from a man aged 18 to 30 in good health and CMV-seronegative. Each CDR3 is given with its conserved first and last residue. The order of the fields is V gene, J gene, CDR3 protein.

TRBV10-3,TRBJ2-2,CAISESDRVGNTGELFF
TRBV9,TRBJ2-5,CASSVEGGRGTQYF
TRBV5-1,TRBJ1-1,CASSRSQGNTEAFF
TRBV6-1,NA,CASSESSGGASDEQYF
TRBV7-9,TRBJ1-2,CASSLYQVGYTF
TRBV21-1,TRBJ2-7,CASSKVGTGSYEQYF
TRBV25-1,TRBJ2-5,CASSETEGGTQETQYF
TRBV5-6,TRBJ1-4,CASSWTGGGNNEKLFF
TRBV19,TRBJ1-1,CASSGNQGGRTEAFF
TRBV4-1,TRBJ1-2,CASSQETGNIYGYTF
TRBV19,TRBJ2-2,CASSIPQFTGELFF
TRBV6-5,TRBJ1-1,CASSLRNSEAFF
TRBV5-1,TRBJ2-4,CASSPSSGPIQWYF
TRBV25-1,TRBJ2-6,CASSADSFSGANVLTF
TRBV4-3,TRBJ1-1,CASSQVWGQDYTEAFF
TRBV6-1,TRBJ2-1,CASSELIGQAPYNEQFF
TRBV5-6,TRBJ1-2,CASSLRVTESANYGYTF
TRBV19,TRBJ1-1,CASIPRPGTPGGDTEAFF
TRBV10-3,TRBJ2-2,CAISAGAPNTGELFF
TRBV27,TRBJ2-2,CASSPVNTGELFF
TRBV27,TRBJ2-3,CASSLTASGSNTQYF
TRBV9,TRBJ2-5,CASSVGVGGYTQETQYF
TRBV2,TRBJ2-4,CASSGDFRTSPYF
TRBV7-9,TRBJ2-1,CASSLWEDRATYNEQFF
TRBV9,TRBJ2-4,CASSASGENIQYF
TRBV30,TRBJ2-2,CAYRGGRNTGELFF
TRBV30,TRBJ2-7,CAWSVVGLAYEQYF
TRBV5-1,TRBJ2-7,CASSPDSLYEQYF
TRBV2,TRBJ1-1,CASTGQGNTEAFF
TRBV7-9,TRBJ2-5,CASSLFGEETQYF
TRBV19,TRBJ2-2,CASSSGTGAYTGELFF
TRBV19,TRBJ2-2,CASSPRVGELFF
TRBV10-3,TRBJ2-7,CAMQAGGRYEQYF
TRBV30,TRBJ1-6,CAWSAGTGGHNSPLHF
TRBV19,TRBJ1-5,CASSIRQRNNQPQHF
TRBV28,TRBJ1-5,CASSSGVGNQPQHF
TRBV19,TRBJ2-3,CASSSSAGGLTDTQYF
TRBV4-2,TRBJ2-5,CASSFGGKRETQYF
TRBV12-5,TRBJ2-3,CASGFQFRLETSTDTQYF
TRBV19,TRBJ1-1,CASSMHRQSSNTEAFF
TRBV12-1,TRBJ1-3,CASSFALRTGPRSGNTIYF
TRBV5-1,TRBJ1-2,CASSLRTGDATNYGYTF
TRBV19,TRBJ2-5,CASIPYSETQYF
TRBV28,TRBJ1-2,CASSSGQRDYGYTF
TRBV19,TRBJ2-1,CASRAATGTSGPPTDNEQFF
TRBV6-5,TRBJ2-3,CASSSRPEEDTQYF
TRBV5-6,TRBJ2-3,CASSSLPTSTDTQYF
TRBV2,TRBJ1-4,CASRRTDRGLATNEKLFF
TRBV29-1,TRBJ2-1,CSGAYNEQFF
TRBV19,TRBJ2-2,CASSIRGADTGELFF
TRBV7-3,TRBJ1-2,CASSLAGGNGYTF
TRBV14,TRBJ1-2,CASSLATGTYGYTF